These 5 T cell receptor beta chains came from one sample sequenced in a study of T cell responses to AZD1222 COVID-19 vaccine (TCRdb year 2021). The time point label here, explained by the study, means: baseline before first vaccination. Preparation of the library involved the immunoSEQ multiplex PCR assay. Sourced from immuneACCESS, this table was stored by TCRdb with only in-frame sequences that have V and J called. A share of the clones is absent; for the studies checked, an unresolved V gene accounts for under half, and the remainder has no known explanation. This sample is represented by under 200,000 clones; roughly 93% of them were singletons. The ten largest clones capture 0.95% to 1% of the sample. This specimen consisted of peripheral blood, obtained on day 0 of AZD1222 vaccination. The origin of the receptors is an adult in good health.

This clone was counted a single time. The chain links TRBV2 to TRBJ2-7; tentative D call: TRBD2 (6 bases). CDR3 length equals 14 residues. CDR1 and CDR2 (germline): SNHLY, FYNNEI. Trimming took off 4 bases at V and 1 base at J, with 11 bases between the two ends. Here the CDR3 reads CASSVSGDSYEQYF. The CDR3 bases are TGTGCCAGCAGTGTTTCGGGGGATTCCTACGAGCAGTACTTC.

The chain carries TRBV12-3 or TRBV12-4 and TRBJ1-2; D is unclear. The CDR3 runs to 13 residues. Trimming removed 7 bases from V and 4 bases from J, with 13 bases in between. The CDR3 DNA reads as TGTGCCAGCACCCCCCAGGCAGTCTATGGCTACACCTTC. Protein sequence: CASTPQAVYGYTF.

This clone was seen only once. Written as DNA, the CDR3 is TGTGCCAGTACATCTGGTGGGGTTATCGGGGAGCTGTTTTTT. Amino acids: CASTSGGVIGELFF. The chain is built from TRBV19 and TRBJ2-2, with D unclear. The CDR3 sequence is 14 residues long. Germline CDR1 and CDR2: LNHDA and SQIVND (reference sequence). The V end was cut by 7 bases, the J end by 7 bases, with 16 bases between. The full variable domain, in which reference TRBV19 and TRBJ2-2 provide the parts outside the CDR3, is DGGITQSPKYLFRKEGQNVTLSCEQNLNHDAMYWYRQDPGQGLRLIYYSQIVNDFQKGDIAEGYSVSREKKESFPLTVTSAQKNPTAFYLCASTSGGVIGELFFGEGSRLTVL.

This clone was seen just once. The chain joins TRBV11-2 to TRBJ1-1; a weak D match, TRBD1 (5 bases). Trimming took off 5 bases at V and 10 bases at J, with 11 bases between the two ends. CDR1 is SGHAT, CDR2 FQNNGV, per germline. The length of the CDR3 is 11 residues. In nucleotides, the CDR3 is TGTGCCAGCAGCCCAGGGCCGCCAGCTTTCTTT. It specifies CASSPGPPAFF.

J is TRBJ1-1 and V is TRBV10-3; D unresolved. Trimming left V 2 bases short and J 5 bases short, with 9 bases between. Germline V lookup: CDR1 ENHRY, CDR2 SYGVKD. The CDR3 is 13 residues long. DNA for the CDR3: TGTGCCATCAGTGAGCCGAGTTCAACTGAAGCTTTCTTT. This encodes CAISEPSSTEAFF.